The next 8 T cell receptor beta chains were all read from a single sample in a study of T cell responses to AZD1222 COVID-19 vaccine. Measured with immunoSEQ multiplex PCR; TCRdb has only the in-frame clones, and not every one. The sample records roughly 84,000 clones, 80% to 90% being singletons. Sequenced material: peripheral blood, taken 28 days after the second AZD1222 dose. These receptors all stem from an adult who received the AZD1222 COVID-19 vaccine.

The V call is TRBV25-1, the J call TRBJ2-2, with D hard to call. This CDR3 region has 17 residues. The germline V gene has CDR1 MGHDK and CDR2 SYGVNS. V gave up 5 bases and J gave up 2 bases, with 18 bases separating them. This chain's CDR3 is CASSLPRLDGNTGELFF. Here the CDR3 DNA reads TGTGCCAGCAGTCTCCCTAGATTGGACGGTAACACCGGGGAGCTGTTTTTT.

The chain carries TRBV11-3 and TRBJ2-3; 10 nucleotides match TRBD2. Unmatched junction bases numbered 6, after V lost 1 base and J lost 5 bases. CDR3 size: 16 residues. Germline V gene lookup returns CDR1 SGHNT and CDR2 YENEEA. DNA of the CDR3: TGTGCCAGCAGCTTAGTTCTAGCGGGGGCTAAAGATACGCAGTATTTT. It encodes CASSLVLAGAKDTQYF.

The chain recombines TRBV19 with TRBJ1-6; a weak D match, TRBD1 (6 bases). The V end was cut by 3 bases, the J end by 10 bases, with 13 bases between. The CDR3 contains 14 residues. The germline V gene encodes CDR1 LNHDA and CDR2 SQIVND (reference sequence). The CDR3 region has the DNA TGTGCCAGTAGTATCGGTCGGGGGCTCTCACCCCTCCACTTT. Amino acid sequence: CASSIGRGLSPLHF. The variable domain in full, with the rest retrieved from reference TRBV19 and TRBJ1-6, is DGGITQSPKYLFRKEGQNVTLSCEQNLNHDAMYWYRQDPGQGLRLIYYSQIVNDFQKGDIAEGYSVSREKKESFPLTVTSAQKNPTAFYLCASSIGRGLSPLHFGNGTRLTVT.

The chain uses TRBV11-3 and TRBJ1-1; D gene uncertain. This CDR3 has 11 residues. V was shortened by 2 bases and J by 6 bases, with 4 bases between the two germline ends. CDR1 is SGHNT and CDR2 is YENEEA in the germline V gene. The CDR3 loop reads CASSLRAEAFF. The CDR3 DNA reads as TGTGCCAGCAGCTTACGGGCTGAAGCTTTCTTT.

The chain employs TRBV6-1 and TRBJ1-6; 10 bases are a match to TRBD1. V dropped 3 bases and J dropped 4; count of bases not matched to a gene: 3. This CDR3 spans 16 amino acids. Germline V gene data show CDR1 as MNHNS and CDR2 as SASEGT. The CDR3 region has the DNA TGTGCCAGCAGTGACCCGGGACAGGGGTATAATTCACCCCTCCACTTT. It translates to CASSDPGQGYNSPLHF.

This rearrangement joins TRBV18 to TRBJ1-1; 7 bases map to TRBD1. The V gene end was trimmed by 3 bases and the J gene end by 6 bases; junction bases not matched to a gene: 10. Germline V gives CDR1 KGHSH, CDR2 LQKENI. This CDR3 comprises 15 residues. CDR3 loop: CASSPPADRVSEAFF. The CDR3 coding sequence is TGTGCCAGCTCACCCCCAGCTGACAGGGTGTCTGAAGCTTTCTTT.

This clone was counted between two and nine times. The J gene is TRBJ1-1, the V gene TRBV5-6; possible D gene TRBD1, 5 bases. Trimming shortened V by 0 bases and J by 2 bases, and 11 bases separated the two germline ends. This CDR3 has 15 residues. Germline assignment: CDR1 SGHDT and CDR2 YYEEEE. CDR3 coding DNA: TGTGCCAGCAGCTTGGAGGCAGGGATAAACACTGAAGCTTTCTTT. Encoded protein: CASSLEAGINTEAFF.

This chain connects TRBV6-2 or TRBV6-3 to TRBJ2-1; 12 bases match TRBD2. Trimming at V came to 0 bases and at J to 5 bases, leaving 5 bases not matched to a gene. The CDR3 is made up of 17 amino acids. Germline values: CDR1 MNHEY, CDR2 SVGEGT. CDR3 sequence reads: CASSYSVGLAGNNEQFF. Here the CDR3 DNA reads TGTGCCAGCAGTTACTCGGTCGGACTAGCGGGGAACAATGAGCAGTTCTTC.